Sequencing of this T cell receptor beta chain was carried out in a study of CD8 T cells in Susac syndrome. Overall study: Within the sequenced Susac syndrome patient group, more than 5 exhibited active disease and roughly eight were in remission. At blood draw, Susac syndrome patients were therapy-naive, on corticosteroids, or on intravenous immunoglobulin alone.

Overall study results and limits: Susac CD8+ cells expanded clonally the most in TEMRA cells and in active patients.

Germline V CDR1 and CDR2: SEHNR, FQNEAQ (reference sequence). The CDR3 length is 14 residues. The ends were cut back, 7 bases at V and 5 bases at J, with 15 bases in the middle. Reverse transcription used roughly 0.5 to 1 ug RNA and random hexamers. MiXCR, applied by TCRdb to the immunoSEQ multiplex PCR reads, yields one record per CDR3 protein. Found here are 75,000 or so distinct CDR3 sequences, 94% of them singletons; the top ten hold under 1%. A remark on this clonotype: The target antigen is unknown.

The chain uses TRBV7-9 and TRBJ2-1; no firm D call. The sample comprised CD8+ T cells from PBMCs. This clonotype was obtained from a human donor with Susac syndrome. As DNA, the CDR3 is TGTGCCAGCATGGACCCGCTAGTTGACAATGAGCAGTTCTTC. This codes for CASMDPLVDNEQFF.